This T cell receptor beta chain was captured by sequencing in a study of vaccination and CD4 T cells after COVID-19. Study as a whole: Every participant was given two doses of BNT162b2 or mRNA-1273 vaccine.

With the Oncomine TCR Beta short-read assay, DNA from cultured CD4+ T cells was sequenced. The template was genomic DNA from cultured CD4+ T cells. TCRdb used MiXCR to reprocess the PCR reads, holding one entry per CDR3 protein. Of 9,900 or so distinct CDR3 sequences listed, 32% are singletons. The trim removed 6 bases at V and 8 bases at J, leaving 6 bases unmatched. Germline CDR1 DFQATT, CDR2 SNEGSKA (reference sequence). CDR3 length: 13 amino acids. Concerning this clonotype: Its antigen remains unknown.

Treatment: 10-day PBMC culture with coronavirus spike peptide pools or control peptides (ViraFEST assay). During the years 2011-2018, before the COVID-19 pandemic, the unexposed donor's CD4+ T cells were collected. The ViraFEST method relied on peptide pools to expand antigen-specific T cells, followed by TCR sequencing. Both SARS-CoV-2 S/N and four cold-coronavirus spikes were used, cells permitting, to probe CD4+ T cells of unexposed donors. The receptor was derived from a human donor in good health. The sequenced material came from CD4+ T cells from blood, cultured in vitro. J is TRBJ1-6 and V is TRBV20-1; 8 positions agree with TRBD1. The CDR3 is CSATGTGHSPLHF. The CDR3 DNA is TGCAGTGCCACCGGGACAGGTCATTCACCCCTCCACTTT.